This entry lists 8 T cell receptor beta chains sequenced from one sample in a study of blood T cell repertoires in COVID-19. Sequenced by immunoSEQ multiplex PCR; TCRdb stores in-frame clones only, minus some. The table includes 150,000 to 180,000 clones, roughly 84% detected once. The specimen sequenced was peripheral blood. These receptors were obtained from a man aged 55 to 70 with COVID-19, enrolled during active disease.

The chain joins TRBV5-1 to TRBJ1-6; maybe TRBD1 (6 bases). The V end was cut by 2 bases, the J end by 8 bases, with 20 bases between. Looked up from germline, CDR1 is SGHRS and CDR2 is YFSETQ. The CDR3 covers 17 residues. CDR3 sequence reads: CASSLTPGRRGDSPLHF. Here the CDR3 DNA reads TGCGCCAGCAGCTTAACTCCGGGACGCAGGGGTGATTCACCCCTCCACTTT.

V and J are TRBV4-1 and TRBJ1-1, with 8 bases identical to TRBD1. The V segment lost 2 bases and the J segment 5 bases; nucleotides outside the gene matches: 4. Germline V gives CDR1 MGHRA, CDR2 YSYEKL. The CDR3 is 14 amino acids. The CDR3 DNA follows: TGCGCCAGCAGCCAACAGGGGGCATGGACTGAAGCTTTCTTT. It yields the protein CASSQQGAWTEAFF.

This chain joins TRBV3-1 (or the pseudogene TRBV3-2) and TRBJ2-1; 8 bases match TRBD1. With 4 bases clipped from V and 0 bases from J, the junction kept 11 bases outside the gene matches. The CDR3 length is 18 residues. Germline V lookup: CDR1 LGHDT, CDR2 YNNKEL (reference sequence). The CDR3 loop is CASSRKVTGESSYNEQFF. The DNA of the CDR3 is TGTGCCAGCAGCCGAAAAGTGACAGGGGAAAGCTCCTACAATGAGCAGTTCTTC.

This clone appeared a single time. J is TRBJ1-1 and V is TRBV6-5, with a possible D match to TRBD1 (5 bases). Per germline, CDR1 MNHEY and CDR2 SVGAGI. This CDR3 has 14 amino acids. V was clipped by 10 bases and J by 2 bases, with 17 bases between them. In DNA, the CDR3 is TGTGCCACCACCTCAGGGCCCCGAAACACTGAAGCTTTCTTT. It specifies CATTSGPRNTEAFF.

The chain links TRBV6-5 to TRBJ1-6, with D perhaps matching TRBD1 (5 bases). The germline V and J ends were trimmed by 2 bases and 12 bases, with 11 bases remaining between them. This CDR3 is 13 amino acids long. Germline V CDR1 and CDR2: MNHEY, SVGAGI. CDR3: CASSYEGRGPLHF. The CDR3 nucleotides are TGTGCCAGCAGTTACGAGGGGCGGGGACCCCTCCACTTT.

The rearrangement uses TRBV6-5 and TRBJ2-7; D might be TRBD1 (7 bases). CDR1 MNHEY and CDR2 SVGAGI come from the germline V gene. This CDR3 is 13 amino acids long. V was cut by 8 bases and J by 3 bases, with 14 bases left in between. The CDR3 spells CASRRGEYYEQYF. In nucleotides, the CDR3 is TGTGCCAGCCGCAGGGGGGAATACTACGAGCAGTACTTC.

The chain uses TRBV7-2 and TRBJ2-2; unclear D gene. CDR1 SGHTA and CDR2 FQGNSA come from the germline V gene. Deletions cut 3 bases from V and 4 bases from J, with 6 bases between. CDR3 length: 13 amino acids. The CDR3 reads CASSLSLTGELFF. CDR3 DNA sequence: TGTGCCAGCAGCTTGAGTCTCACCGGGGAGCTGTTTTTT. Filled out from reference TRBV7-2 and TRBJ2-2, the complete variable domain reads GAGVSQSPSNKVTEKGKDVELRCDPISGHTALYWYRQSLGQGLEFLIYFQGNSAPDKSGLPSDRFSAERTGGSVSTLTIQRTQQEDSAVYLCASSLSLTGELFFGEGSRLTVL.

The rearrangement links TRBV7-2 to TRBJ2-5, with TRBD2 identical over 8 bases. Losses at the gene ends were 2 bases for V and 2 bases for J; bases not matched to a gene: 7. CDR1 is SGHTA, CDR2 FQGNSA, per germline. This CDR3 spans 16 amino acids. The CDR3 is CASSLFGRVVQETQYF. DNA of the CDR3: TGTGCCAGCAGCTTATTCGGGAGGGTCGTGCAAGAGACCCAGTACTTC.